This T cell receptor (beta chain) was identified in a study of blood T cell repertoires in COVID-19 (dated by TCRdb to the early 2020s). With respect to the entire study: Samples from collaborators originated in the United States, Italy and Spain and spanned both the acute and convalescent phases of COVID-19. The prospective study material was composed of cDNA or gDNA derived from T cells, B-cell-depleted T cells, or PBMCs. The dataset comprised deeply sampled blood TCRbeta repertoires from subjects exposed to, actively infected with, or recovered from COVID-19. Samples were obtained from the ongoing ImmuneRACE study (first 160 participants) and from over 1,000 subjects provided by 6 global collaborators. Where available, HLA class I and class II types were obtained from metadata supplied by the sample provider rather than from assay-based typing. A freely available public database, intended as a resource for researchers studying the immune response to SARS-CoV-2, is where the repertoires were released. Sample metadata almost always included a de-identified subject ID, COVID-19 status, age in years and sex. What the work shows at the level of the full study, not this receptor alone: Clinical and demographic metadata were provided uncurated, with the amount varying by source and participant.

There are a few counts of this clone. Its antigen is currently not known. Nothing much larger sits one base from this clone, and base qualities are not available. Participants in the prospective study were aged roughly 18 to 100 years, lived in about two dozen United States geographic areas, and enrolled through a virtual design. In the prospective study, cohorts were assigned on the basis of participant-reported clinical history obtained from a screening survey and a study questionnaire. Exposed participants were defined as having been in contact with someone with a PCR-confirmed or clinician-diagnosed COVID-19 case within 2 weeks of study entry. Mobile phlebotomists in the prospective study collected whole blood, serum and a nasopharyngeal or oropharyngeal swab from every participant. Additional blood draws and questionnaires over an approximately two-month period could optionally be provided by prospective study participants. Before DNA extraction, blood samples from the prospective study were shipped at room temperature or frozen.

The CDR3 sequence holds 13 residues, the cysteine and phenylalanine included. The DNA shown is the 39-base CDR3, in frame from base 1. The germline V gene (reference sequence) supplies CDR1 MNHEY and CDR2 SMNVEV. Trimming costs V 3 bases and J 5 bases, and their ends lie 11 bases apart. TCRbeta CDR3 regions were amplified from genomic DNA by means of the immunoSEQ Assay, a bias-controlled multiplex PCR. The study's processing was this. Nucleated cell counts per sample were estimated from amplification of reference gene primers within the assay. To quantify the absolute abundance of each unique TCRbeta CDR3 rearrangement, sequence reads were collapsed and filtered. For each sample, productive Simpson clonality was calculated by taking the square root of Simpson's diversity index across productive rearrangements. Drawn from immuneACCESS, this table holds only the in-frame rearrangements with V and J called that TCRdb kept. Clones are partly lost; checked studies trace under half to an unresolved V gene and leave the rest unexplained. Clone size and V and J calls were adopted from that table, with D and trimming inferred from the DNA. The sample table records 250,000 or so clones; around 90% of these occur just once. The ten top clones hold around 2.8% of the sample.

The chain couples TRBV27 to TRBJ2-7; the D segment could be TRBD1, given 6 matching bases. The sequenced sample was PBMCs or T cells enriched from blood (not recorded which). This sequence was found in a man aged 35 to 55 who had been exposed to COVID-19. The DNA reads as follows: TGTGCCAGCAGTTTCGAGGGGGTGCACGAGCAGTACTTC. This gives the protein CASSFEGVHEQYF.